The clone carrying this T cell receptor beta chain was seen a handful of times. Antigen: not known. V was clipped by 2 bases and J by 1 base, with 17 bases between them. Germline V CDR1 and CDR2: LNHNV, YYDKDF (reference sequence). This CDR3 region has 17 residues. These data belong to a study of T cells after yellow fever vaccination. Across the whole study: Each low-cell-number fraction was prepared by means of SMART-Seq v4 Ultra Low Input.

Study-wide results and caveats: FACS-sorted repertoires might harbor abundant contaminating clonotypes from the bulk population.

They built TCR cDNA with 5'RACE template switching, a step that put in a universal primer site and UMIs. TCRdb recomputed calls from the 5' RACE reads with MiXCR, one row per CDR3 protein. This table has some 320,000 distinct CDR3 sequences, over 3.5% appearing once. This material consisted of PBMCs, taken 15 days after the yellow fever booster vaccination. The receptor was isolated from a man aged 18 to 29 who received the YFV17D yellow fever vaccine. The chain combines TRBV15 with TRBJ1-2; tentatively, D is TRBD1 (5 bases). The CDR3: CATSRPPGTRHNYGYTF. The CDR3 nucleotides are TGTGCCACCAGCAGACCCCCCGGGACTCGGCATAACTATGGCTACACCTTC.